The T cell receptor (beta chain) under discussion was sequenced for a study of blood T cell repertoires in COVID-19. Across the study: There were acute and convalescent COVID-19 samples, and they came from the United States, Italy and Spain. PBMCs, B-cell-depleted T cells, or T cells were the source of the cDNA or gDNA that made up the material.

The trim removed 5 bases at V and 0 bases at J, leaving 10 bases unmatched. This CDR3 contains 19 residues. CDR1 is SGHTA and CDR2 is FQGNSA in the germline V gene. Source study methods: Amplification of reference gene primers was used by the study to estimate nucleated cell counts. Produced via immunoSEQ multiplex PCR; TCRdb's table is partial and in-frame only. The DNA was the basis for D and trimming; V, J and clone size are from that table. In the table there are 210,000 or so clones, 80% to 90% of which are singletons. The chain couples TRBV7-2 to TRBJ2-4; the match to TRBD2 covers 13 bases. The sequencing sample was made of peripheral blood. The clonotype was recovered from a woman aged 80 or over with active or convalescent COVID-19. The CDR3 loop is CASSLRLAGGPLAKNIQYF. The CDR3 nucleotides are TGTGCCAGCAGCCTGAGACTAGCGGGAGGACCGCTAGCCAAAAACATTCAGTACTTC.